This T cell receptor beta chain was recovered during a study of CD8+CD57+ T cells in acquired aplastic anemia (dated by TCRdb to between 2018 and 2020). Background for the entire study: A mean of roughly 3.2 ug of DNA, ranging from roughly 0.2 to 30 ug, was extracted from sorted CD4+ and CD8+ cells. For healthy donor samples, the average read count was around 9.8 million for CD4+ cells and 11.0 million for CD8+ cells.

In the study, sorted CD4+ and CD8+ blood T cells from patients with severe aplastic anemia and from healthy subjects underwent deep sequencing of TCR repertoires. Ficoll-Paque density gradient centrifugation was used to isolate peripheral blood mononuclear cells. Before DNA extraction, CD4+ and CD8+ T cells were sorted by FACS or by magnetic beads. Points the paper makes about the study in general: CD8+ Simpson's diversity did not differ significantly between patients and healthy controls (P=0.060). Although twenty-nine CD8+ CDR3 sequences were shared by patients and controls, these sequences appeared highly expressed in patients and within the immunodominant clones of patients.

TCR beta VDJ combination and CDR3 sequence profiling used genomic DNA as the template. An Illumina HiSeq 2000 was used for TCR repertoire sequencing. The authors processed their data as follows. TRBV/TRBJ rearrangement plots, CDR3 size and DJ length profiles, and Simpson's diversity index were used to assess repertoires. The most abundant DNA sequence in the deep sequencing data was taken as the immunodominant clone. CDR3 amino acid sequences were screened for sharing across subjects and were compared with published repertoires and the VDJdb database. TCRdb handled the public reads itself, with Q25 trimming in fastp and clone calling in MiXCR, and kept productive beta chains. Entries are consolidated by CDR3 protein sequence, retaining the most common genes and DNA. The V and J calls, along with clone size, are taken from TCRdb and not from the paper's own processing. Within this sample are 50,000 to 70,000 distinct CDR3 sequences, with 45% to 70% of them counted one time only. 2% to 3% of the sample belongs to the ten largest clones.

CDR1 DFQATT and CDR2 SNEGSKA are derived from the germline V gene (reference sequence). V is reduced by 3 bases and J by 2 bases, leaving a spacing of 10 bases between them. Including cysteine and phenylalanine, the CDR3 has 14 amino acids. Only CDR3 DNA remains: 42 bases, in frame from the first base. This clonotype was found once. Its binding antigen is unknown. Base quality data are lacking; no much larger clone is found one base away. Evidence from a single read is weak. This TCR was sampled from a human donor in good health, serving as a control. The rearranged segments are TRBV20-1 and TRBJ1-4; the D gene identity is not certain. Material: sorted CD4+, CD8+, or CD8+CD57+ T cells (not recorded which) from PBMCs. Here is the DNA: TGCAGTGCTAGTAAAGGGAGTACTAATGAAAAACTGTTTTTT. Translated, this gives CSASKGSTNEKLFF.